Included here is one T cell receptor (beta chain) sequence, with context. Its cognate antigen has yet to be identified. No much larger clone is present one base from it, and per-base qualities are unavailable. V lost 1 base and J lost 3 bases; the stretch between them is 6 bases long. The CDR3 starts with the cysteine, ends with the phenylalanine, and has 13 residues. The read is trimmed to its CDR3 DNA, 39 bases read in frame from base 1. The CDR1 and CDR2 encoded by the germline V gene (reference sequence) are SGHNT and YYREEE. The data were taken from a study of T cell clonotyping in hematopoietic cell transplantation (dated by TCRdb to 2020 to 2023). Looking at the study overall: Recipient samples taken before transplant were obtained following cytoreduction. The study collected roughly 150 blood samples from some 35 consecutive transplant recipients and their related donors. Recruitment of patients ran from late 2015 to early 2017, and follow-up continued until September 2020 or until death. Beyond this particular receptor, the publication reports: The sample size was limited, and because cells were not sorted, the contributions of CD4 and CD8 repertoires could not be separated. After transplant, TCR diversity in recipients dropped, and pathologically expanded clonotypes increased progressively from day 30 to day 180. Recipient repertoires showed only a small fraction of overlap with donor repertoires, and over 95% appeared de novo at the given depth. Broader posttransplant TCR repertoire diversity was predicted by donor and pretransplant recipient Inverse Simpson Index values.

In the paper's terms, the time point label means: recipient sample about 28 days before transplant, after cytoreduction. Blood samples were obtained from recipients approximately 28 days before transplant and at days 30, 100 and 180 after transplant. Using Nuclei Lysis Solution, genomic DNA was extracted from unfractionated peripheral blood mononuclear cells that were either fresh or cryopreserved. TCR beta CDR3 regions were amplified from genomic DNA with the immunoSEQ assay, a bias-controlled multiplex PCR using V- and J-specific primers. A proprietary barcode and Illumina adapter sequences were added to the CDR3 amplicons in a second PCR step. An Illumina MiSeq instrument was used for sequencing of the CDR3 libraries. Per the original workflow: Export and quality control were performed with immunoSEQ Analyzer 3.0, and downstream analyses were performed with R Bioconductor and Immunarch. Only productive rearrangements in the normalized downsampled data set were used to calculate repertoire metrics. Pathologically expanded clonotypes were defined as those larger than 5 templates in the normalized cohort. Repertoire diversity was measured with the Inverse Simpson Index. To capture all clonotypes, the CMV-specificity analyses were run on the non-normalized data set. TCRdb mirrors the immuneACCESS table, restricted to in-frame sequences. Some clones are absent from its copies; in checked studies, under half trace to an unresolved V gene, and the reason for the others is unknown. The V and J calls and clone size are taken from that table; D and trimming were inferred from the DNA. The sample records about 28,000 clones, roughly 85% of which are singletons. Of the sample, less than 2% is held by the ten largest clones.

The sample consisted of peripheral blood mononuclear cells, taken before stem cell transplant. This TCR came from a man aged 40-55 years with acute myeloid leukemia. Some clones in this sample may be carry-over from other donors' samples. The V and J genes are TRBV5-4 and TRBJ2-3; no D gene call is confident. The CDR3: CASSLIGTDTQYF. The DNA reads as follows: TGTGCCAGCAGCTTGATCGGGACAGATACGCAGTATTTT.